The clone carrying this T cell receptor beta chain was counted at least ten times. Its antigen is undetermined. TCRdb itself ran the reads through MiXCR, one entry per CDR3 protein. The sample contains a few hundred thousand distinct CDR3 sequences, over 15% of which appear only once. The sample is drawn from a study of T cell repertoires in cytomegalovirus infection. Across the study: Indications came from public TCR beta signatures; they pointed to CMV infection and to a matching HLA type.

Trimming took 2 bases from V and 5 from J; bases not matched to a gene: 10. Looked up from germline, CDR1 is MNHNY and CDR2 is SVGAGI (reference sequence). The CDR3 is made up of 16 amino acids. Overall study findings and caveats: Within the response measured ex vivo, HLA-C-restricted CMV-specific TCR beta clonotypes were dominant. CMV carriers having the relevant HLA were flagged by cumulative public TCR beta family frequency.

Sequenced material: CD8+ T cells from PBMCs. The rearrangement joins TRBV6-6 to TRBJ1-1; the match to TRBD1 covers 8 bases. This clonotype was sampled from a human donor in good health (CMV status not recorded). Some clones in this sample may be carry-over from other donors' samples. The CDR3 loop is CASSYAIGQGVTEAFF. CDR3 DNA: TGTGCCAGCAGTTACGCTATCGGACAGGGAGTGACTGAAGCTTTCTTT.